Listed below are T cell receptor beta chains from one sample, sequenced in a study of blood T cell repertoires in COVID-19. Produced via immunoSEQ multiplex PCR; TCRdb's table is partial and in-frame only. The sample consists of roughly 61,000 clones, around 65% of them appearing once. The sequencing sample was made of PBMCs or T cells enriched from blood (not recorded which). These receptors all stem from a woman between 55 and 75 years old who had been exposed to COVID-19. The CDR3 runs from the conserved cysteine through the conserved F or W. The D gene is left open where the match is weak. Some rows have no size entry. The others give once, few or many, or a class for an expanded clone.

D	size	V	J	DNA	CDR3
.	.	TRBV9	TRBJ1-5	TGTGCCAGCAGCTCGGGGAATCAGCCCCAGCATTTT	CASSSGNQPQHF
.	.	TRBV6-5	TRBJ2-5	TGTGCCAGCAGTCTCAGGGTAGAGACCCAGTACTTC	CASSLRVETQYF
TRBD1	.	TRBV30	TRBJ1-2	TGTGCCTGGAGTGCCGGGCAGTCCAACAGGGGTGGCTACACCTTC	CAWSAGQSNRGGYTF
TRBD2	once	TRBV2	TRBJ2-1	TGTGCCAGCAGTGAAGGGGCTAGCGGGAGGGCCAATGAGCAGTTCTTC	CASSEGASGRANEQFF
TRBD1	.	TRBV9	TRBJ1-2	TGTGCCAGCAGCGGAAAAAATAAACAGGGGGTGACCCATGGCTACACCTTC	CASSGKNKQGVTHGYTF
.	.	TRBV27	TRBJ1-1	TGTGCCAGCCGGGGGTCTAGGCCTGAAGCTTTCTTT	CASRGSRPEAFF
TRBD2	once	TRBV28	TRBJ2-1	TGTGCCAGCAGTCTGGGGGTGGGGGGACTATACAATGAGCAGTTCTTC	CASSLGVGGLYNEQFF
TRBD1	.	TRBV29-1	TRBJ2-7	TGCAGCGTTGAAGGCTCGGGACAGGGGGAGGGAGAGCAGTACTTC	CSVEGSGQGEGEQYF
TRBD2	.	TRBV3-1/TRBV3-2	TRBJ2-1	TGTGCCAGCAGCCAAGAAGGTCTAGCGGGGGTCTCCTACAATGAGCAGTTCTTC	CASSQEGLAGVSYNEQFF
.	.	TRBV5-1	TRBJ1-4	TGCGCCAGCAGTCCCTCAGGCAACGATGAAAAACTGTTTTTT	CASSPSGNDEKLFF
.	.	TRBV14	TRBJ1-2	TGTGCCAGCAGCCAAGTCCCCTCCTATGGCTACACCTTC	CASSQVPSYGYTF
.	few	TRBV7-2	TRBJ2-1	TGTGCCAGCAGCTTCGGGAATAGCCAATACAATGAGCAGTTCTTC	CASSFGNSQYNEQFF
.	.	TRBV30	TRBJ1-1	TGTGCCTGGAGTGGGGAGGGGGTCACGGACACTGAAGCTTTCTTT	CAWSGEGVTDTEAFF
TRBD1	.	TRBV28	TRBJ2-5	TGTGCCAGCAGTATAAGCCCCCGGGACAGATTTATGGAGACCCAGTACTTC	CASSISPRDRFMETQYF
.	.	TRBV25-1	TRBJ1-2	TGTGCCAGCAGTACTAGCTATGGCTACACCTTC	CASSTSYGYTF
.	few	TRBV7-9	TRBJ1-5	TGTGCCAGCAGCTCCGAAAGGGGGAATCAGCCCCAGCATTTT	CASSSERGNQPQHF
.	once	TRBV2	TRBJ1-5	TGTGCCAGCAGTGAACGGTTTAGCAATCAGCCCCAGCATTTT	CASSERFSNQPQHF
TRBD1	.	TRBV6-1	TRBJ1-2	TGTGCCAGCAGTGGACGGACAGGAAATGTCAACTATGGCTACACCTTC	CASSGRTGNVNYGYTF
.	once	TRBV2	TRBJ2-7	TGTGCCAGCAGGCCAGGTTCCTACGAGCAGTACTTC	CASRPGSYEQYF
.	once	TRBV7-2	TRBJ1-1	TGTGCCAGCAGCTCCCGGACCAGGGGCTTTACTTCCACTGAAGCTTTCTTT	CASSSRTRGFTSTEAFF
TRBD2	.	TRBV28	TRBJ2-5	TGTGCCAGCAGTTTAGCCGGCGGGGGGACCCAAGAGACCCAGTACTTC	CASSLAGGGTQETQYF
TRBD1	.	TRBV2	TRBJ1-1	TGTGCCTCCTGCGGACAGGGGTTCACTGAAGCTTTCTTT	CASCGQGFTEAFF
.	.	TRBV19	TRBJ1-2	TGTGCCAGTAGTATCTCGGCAGGCCCTTATAACTATGGCTACACCTTC	CASSISAGPYNYGYTF
TRBD1	.	TRBV6-5	TRBJ2-7	TGTGCCAGCAACGGGGACAGGGGTCATCCCTACGAGCAGTACTTC	CASNGDRGHPYEQYF
.	.	TRBV27	TRBJ2-7	TGTGCCAGCAGTTTACAGGGTGCCGAGCAGTACTTC	CASSLQGAEQYF
TRBD1	.	TRBV11-2	TRBJ1-5	TGTGCCAGCAGCTCTGAGCCCGGGACAGTTTTCCCTAGCAATCAGCCCCAGCATTTT	CASSSEPGTVFPSNQPQHF
.	.	TRBV6-6	TRBJ1-3	TGTGCCAGCAGTTCCAGGGGTCGAGGGGCTGGAAACACCATATATTTT	CASSSRGRGAGNTIYF
TRBD2	few	TRBV11-2	TRBJ2-3	TGTGCCAGCAGCCCGGGACTAGCGGGAGCAGATACGCAGTATTTT	CASSPGLAGADTQYF
.	once	TRBV7-9	TRBJ1-1	TGTGCCAGCAGCTTAGTAGCCAGCAAAAACACTGAAGCTTTCTTT	CASSLVASKNTEAFF
.	.	TRBV6-5	TRBJ2-3	TGTGCCAGCAGTACAGAGAGACAGACAGATACGCAGTATTTT	CASSTERQTDTQYF
TRBD1	.	TRBV6-1	TRBJ2-7	TGTGCCAGCAGTGAAGGGACAGGGCGGTCCCCCTACGAGCAGTACTTC	CASSEGTGRSPYEQYF
.	.	TRBV15	TRBJ2-1	TGTGCCACCAGCAGAGATCAGGGGCTTGGTAATGAGCAGTTCTTC	CATSRDQGLGNEQFF
TRBD1	.	TRBV7-9	TRBJ1-1	TGTGCCAGCACCTTTACGGGGGACAGTGAAGCTTTCTTT	CASTFTGDSEAFF
TRBD1	.	TRBV28	TRBJ2-7	TGTGCCAGCAGGCCGGGACAGGGAGCCTACGAGCAGTACTTC	CASRPGQGAYEQYF
TRBD1	.	TRBV29-1	TRBJ1-2	TGCAGCGTTCAACGGGACAGGACACCAAGATATGGCTACACCTTC	CSVQRDRTPRYGYTF
TRBD2	.	TRBV19	TRBJ2-1	TGTGCCAGTAGTATAGTCGCACCAGCGGGGGGACGGAATGAGCAGTTCTTC	CASSIVAPAGGRNEQFF
.	.	TRBV3-1/TRBV3-2	TRBJ1-2	TGTGCCAGCAGCCGCCGTTGGGGCAGGGTCGGAGGCTACACCTTC	CASSRRWGRVGGYTF
TRBD1	.	TRBV7-2	TRBJ1-4	TGTGCCAGCAGCCCAGGGGGCAGGACTGAAAAACTGTTTTTT	CASSPGGRTEKLFF
.	.	TRBV30	TRBJ1-2	TGTGCCTGGGACAGTCGGGACTCCTATGGCTACACCTTC	CAWDSRDSYGYTF
.	.	TRBV19	TRBJ1-5	TGTGCCACCAGGGGTCTAACTCTTAATCAGCCCCAGCATTTT	CATRGLTLNQPQHF
.	.	TRBV21-1	TRBJ1-3	TGTGCCAGCAGCAAAGTAGAGGAGGGACAGGGGTCGGGAAACACCATATATTTT	CASSKVEEGQGSGNTIYF
.	.	TRBV29-1	TRBJ1-1	TGCAGCGTTAAGACAGAAACTGAAGCTTTCTTT	CSVKTETEAFF
.	.	TRBV5-5	TRBJ1-2	TGTGCCAGCAGCTTGGTAAGAGCGGACTATGGCTACACCTTC	CASSLVRADYGYTF
.	once	TRBV5-6	TRBJ1-1	TGTGCCAGCAGCTCGATTAGCGACAGGTCGGGCACTGAAGCTTTCTTT	CASSSISDRSGTEAFF
.	.	TRBV7-6	TRBJ1-6	TGTGCCAGCAGCCAGAGAAACCACAGGGCCCTTAATTCACCCCTCCACTTT	CASSQRNHRALNSPLHF
.	.	TRBV11-3	TRBJ2-2	TGTGCCAGCAGCTTAGAGCGTCGCAGCGCGAACACCGGGGAGCTGTTTTTT	CASSLERRSANTGELFF